This T cell receptor beta chain was recorded in a study of blood T cell repertoires in COVID-19. Looking at the study overall: The origin of the acute and convalescent COVID-19 samples was the United States, Italy and Spain.

Method: immunoSEQ multiplex PCR; TCRdb's copy keeps in-frame clones and lacks some. Seen here are about 160,000 clones, 70% to 90% observed once, and the top ten hold 1% to 1.2%. The length of the CDR3 is 13 residues. CDR1 MNHEY and CDR2 SVGAGI come from the germline V gene. V was clipped by 0 bases and J by 10 bases, with 10 bases between them. This sequence originates from a man in his forties with acute or convalescent COVID-19. Specimen: peripheral blood. The rearrangement uses TRBV6-5 and TRBJ1-5; D gene ambiguous. CDR3 nucleotides: TGTGCCAGCAGTTACTCAGTAGGAGGTCCCCAGCATTTT. Amino acid sequence: CASSYSVGGPQHF.